This T cell receptor beta chain is drawn from a study of T cell responses to AZD1222 COVID-19 vaccine (dated by TCRdb to the early 2020s). Concerning the study at large: A total of roughly 240 trial participants underwent TCR sequencing, of whom 200 to 220 received two doses of AZD1222 and 26 received two doses of the MenACWY control vaccine. Trial participants were enrolled by age into 18-55, 56-69 and 70-plus year subgroups, with around 150, 28 and 57 TCR-sequenced participants respectively.

Points on this clone: Its antigen specificity is not known. No base quality values were provided; no much bigger clone lies one nucleotide off.

The CDR3 regions of human TCRbeta chains were analyzed by immunosequencing. Concerning the study's data processing: TCRs in the repertoires were compared against a reference library of SARS-CoV-2-specific TCRs that had been generated with the MIRA antigen-specificity platform. Breadth meant the fraction of unique TCRs that were SARS-CoV-2-associated, whereas depth meant the fraction of total T cells that were SARS-CoV-2-associated. Using the MIRA data, each spike-specific TCR was assigned both to the spike region to which the TCR was reactive and to a CD4 or CD8 class. Log10-transformed breadth and depth values were compared by one-way ANOVA with Sidak's multiple comparisons tests. The clones in this table, taken by TCRdb from immuneACCESS, are in-frame only. Not every clone is retained; where verified, under half of the shortfall comes from an unresolved V gene, and the cause of the rest is unknown. V and J calls plus clone size are reproduced from that table; the DNA served to infer D and trimming. The sample table holds around 190,000 clones, of which around 88% were seen once. The top ten clonotypes cover roughly 12% of the sample.

Between the V and J ends, shortened by 9 bases and 1 base respectively, the junction contains 15 bases. CDR1 is given as LNHDA and CDR2 as SQIVND, both from the germline V gene (reference sequence). The CDR3 runs 14 amino acids, cysteine and phenylalanine included. CDR3 DNA is the only sequence kept; it has 42 bases, read in frame from the first base. The time point label of this sample denotes: about 28 days (+/-7) after the second vaccine dose. Because spike-specific TCR depth and breadth did not differ between the two schedules, AZD1222 recipients who got a second dose at roughly 4 weeks were pooled with those who got a second dose at roughly 12 weeks. The vaccinee samples were drawn from two UK trials, COV001 and COV002, one of which was a single-blind randomized controlled phase 2/3 trial testing AZD1222 (ChAdOx1 nCoV-19) in healthy adults. For TCRbeta chain sequencing, PBMC samples from trial participants were taken at day 0 and at day 28 after the second dose.

The study at large found these results: Reportedly, close to half of the unique spike-specific TCRs recognized epitopes lying outside the regions that are mutated in the B.1.351 and B.1.1.7 variants. The 56-69-year group was small, and its depth increase did not reach significance, likely because of low power. After two AZD1222 doses, spike-specific TCR breadth and depth were significantly higher than at day 0 and than in MenACWY recipients. The whole spike protein was spanned by vaccine-associated CD4 TCRs, and dominant responses were seen in regions 160-218 and 743-854. Only five or six AZD1222 recipients were SARS-CoV-2 seropositive at baseline, limiting conclusions about previously exposed vaccinees. Most participants were white British and females outnumbered males, and the authors suggested that clonal diversity may have been underestimated. Because no day 14 peak-response samples were available, repertoires were characterized only after the peak T cell response.

The sequencing used peripheral blood, collected 28 days after the second AZD1222 dose. In this chain, TRBV19 is recombined with TRBJ1-2; a confident D gene designation cannot be given. This clonotype was sampled from an adult who received the AZD1222 COVID-19 vaccine. The CDR3 here reads CASRRSGYNYGYTF. The DNA is as follows: TGTGCCAGCAGACGGAGCGGCTATAACTATGGCTACACCTTC.